The 20 T cell receptor beta chains below were found in one sample sequenced in a study of T cells in localized non-small cell lung cancer. Repertoires were generated with immunoSEQ multiplex PCR, while TCRdb's copy carries only in-frame clones and drops some. The sample holds 23,000 or so clones, about 90% seen once. This material consisted of peripheral blood, taken before any cancer treatment. The receptor set was obtained from a male donor older than 55 with stage I squamous cell lung carcinoma.

This clone was seen a few times. This chain joins TRBV27 and TRBJ2-2, with D uncertain. Deletions cut 2 bases from V and 7 bases from J, with 8 bases between. Germline loops: CDR1 MNHEY, CDR2 SMNVEV (reference sequence). CDR3 length: 13 residues. The CDR3: CASSLGWRGELFF. In DNA, the CDR3 is TGTGCCAGCAGTTTAGGCTGGCGCGGGGAGCTGTTTTTT.

This clone has a single count. This sequence joins TRBV6-5 and TRBJ1-4, with TRBD1 as a possible D gene (6 bases). This CDR3 contains 13 residues. The V end lost 6 bases, the J end lost 5 bases, and 10 bases lay between the germline ends. The germline gives CDR1 MNHEY, CDR2 SVGAGI. This CDR3 is CASRDSPNEKLFF. The CDR3 DNA reads as TGTGCCAGCAGGGACAGCCCGAATGAAAAACTGTTTTTT.

The chain joins TRBV5-5 to TRBJ1-6; D possibly corresponds to TRBD1 (5 bases). V shed 4 bases and J shed 7 bases, with 15 bases lying between them. Germline V gene sequence: CDR1 SGHKS, CDR2 YYEKEE (reference sequence). The CDR3 extends over 15 amino acids. The CDR3 spells CASSPWDVSNSPLHF. The CDR3 DNA sequence: TGTGCCAGCAGCCCCTGGGACGTTTCAAATTCACCCCTCCACTTT.

The CDR3 sequence is CASSPLGVPEAFF. The CDR3, as DNA: TGTGCCAGCTCACCACTCGGGGTCCCTGAAGCTTTCTTT. The rearrangement joins TRBV18 to TRBJ1-1; D gene ambiguous. The CDR3 totals 13 residues. Germline V gene lookup returns CDR1 KGHSH and CDR2 LQKENI. V was trimmed by 1 base and J by 6 bases, leaving 9 bases between them.

CDR3 loop: CASSPVAGVVDTQYF. CDR3 nucleotide sequence: TGTGCCAGCTCACCCGTAGCGGGAGTGGTAGATACGCAGTATTTT. The gene calls are TRBV18 and TRBJ2-3; 9 nucleotides line up with TRBD2. V was pared by 3 bases and J by 5 bases, with 6 bases of the junction left unmatched. Germline V gene data show CDR1 as KGHSH and CDR2 as LQKENI. This CDR3 spans 15 amino acids.

The V and J genes are TRBV19 and TRBJ2-3; 7 positions match TRBD1. There are 15 residues in the CDR3. Germline-derived CDR1 and CDR2 are LNHDA and SQIVND (reference sequence). V gave up 6 bases and J gave up 2 bases; unmatched junction bases: 8. CDR3 residues: CASRVQGHLTDTQYF. DNA of the CDR3: TGTGCCAGTAGGGTACAGGGGCATCTCACAGATACGCAGTATTTT.

V gene TRBV19 combines with J gene TRBJ2-3; D perhaps matches TRBD1 (5 bases). CDR3 size: 14 residues. Trimming shortened V by 9 bases and J by 1 base, and 14 bases separated the two germline ends. The germline CDR1 and CDR2 sequences are LNHDA and SQIVND (reference sequence). CDR3 nucleotide sequence: TGTGCCAGCCAGGGTTTGTACCGCACAGATACGCAGTATTTT. This translates into CASQGLYRTDTQYF.

The V and J genes are TRBV11-2 and TRBJ1-5; D ambiguous. CDR1 and CDR2 from the germline V gene are SGHAT and FQNNGV. CDR3 size: 15 residues. V gave up 1 base and J gave up 0 bases, with 7 bases separating them. CDR3 region: CASSLGQSSNQPQHF. CDR3 in DNA: TGTGCCAGCAGCTTAGGCCAGTCTAGCAATCAGCCCCAGCATTTT.

J is TRBJ1-6 and V is TRBV5-5; no reliable D call. The CDR3 consists of 16 residues. The germline CDR1 and CDR2 sequences are SGHKS and YYEKEE (reference sequence). Between the trimmed V and J ends, which lost 2 bases and 7 bases, there was a span of 16 bases. As DNA, the CDR3 is TGTGCCAGCAGCTTAGCCAGCGGCTCTGAGAATTCACCCCTCCACTTT. Protein: CASSLASGSENSPLHF. Together with reference TRBV5-5 and TRBJ1-6, the CDR3 gives the full variable domain: DAGVTQSPTHLIKTRGQQVTLRCSPISGHKSVSWYQQVLGQGPQFIFQYYEKEERGRGNFPDRFSARQFPNYSSELNVNALLLGDSALYLCASSLASGSENSPLHFGNGTRLTVT.

The chain uses TRBV10-3 and TRBJ1-4; D is unresolved. The CDR3 contains 14 residues. Trimming pared 4 bases from V and 8 bases from J, leaving 14 bases between. In germline, CDR1 is ENHRY, CDR2 SYGVKD. CDR3 DNA sequence: TGTGCCATCAGTGCGACTGGAGGTCGAGAAAAACTGTTTTTT. Translating gives CAISATGGREKLFF.

This clone has more than one count but fewer than ten. This chain connects TRBV6-1 to TRBJ1-2, with D hard to call. The germline CDR1 and CDR2 sequences are MNHNS and SASEGT. Trimming removed 0 bases from V and 3 bases from J, with 11 bases in between. The CDR3 has 15 amino acids. The CDR3 DNA follows: TGTGCCAGCAGTGAAGCCCCGGGCGGCGACTATGGCTACACCTTC. It yields the protein CASSEAPGGDYGYTF.

The rearrangement uses TRBV30 and TRBJ1-2; the D is unclear. CDR3 length equals 15 residues. V lost 2 bases, J lost 3 bases, and 16 bases lay in between. Germline V CDR1 and CDR2: GTSNPN, SVGIG (reference sequence). The CDR3 nucleotides are TGTGCCTGGAGTAAGACCGGGCGTGGGGACTATGGCTACACCTTC. Its protein is CAWSKTGRGDYGYTF. The full variable domain, completed using reference TRBV30 and TRBJ1-2, is SQTIHQWPATLVQPVGSPLSLECTVEGTSNPNLYWYRQAAGRGLQLLFYSVGIGQISSEVPQNLSASRPQDRQFILSSKKLLLSDSGFYLCAWSKTGRGDYGYTFGSGTRLTVV.

The table lists this clone with a few counts. The chain uses TRBV19 and TRBJ2-7, with D maybe TRBD2 (5 bases). The CDR3 runs to 14 residues. Germline values: CDR1 LNHDA, CDR2 SQIVND (reference sequence). The V gene lost 3 bases and the J gene lost 3 bases, with 12 bases spanning the gap. The CDR3 bases are TGTGCCAGTAGTATCGGACTGGGGAGCTACGAGCAGTACTTC. It yields the protein CASSIGLGSYEQYF.

In this sample, this clone turned up a few times. The V call is TRBV29-1, the J call TRBJ2-3; D might be TRBD2 (6 bases). From germline, CDR1 is SQVTM and CDR2 ANQGSEA. This CDR3 comprises 14 residues. Trimming shortened V by 8 bases and J by 2 bases, and 17 bases separated the two germline ends. CDR3 protein: CSTRGNFYTDTQYF. The CDR3 DNA is TGCAGCACCCGGGGGAACTTCTACACAGATACGCAGTATTTT.

The chain couples TRBV18 to TRBJ2-2; 7 nucleotides align to TRBD2. CDR1 and CDR2 (germline): KGHSH, LQKENI. The CDR3 covers 17 residues. The junction had 8 bases not matched to a gene; V was cut back by 2 bases and J by 2 bases. The CDR3 reads CASSPREVTSNTGELFF. The CDR3 DNA sequence: TGTGCCAGCTCACCAAGGGAGGTGACTAGCAACACCGGGGAGCTGTTTTTT.

CDR3 sequence reads: CSARQGGHNEQFF. The CDR3 coding sequence is TGCAGCGCTAGACAGGGGGGACACAATGAGCAGTTCTTC. The V gene is TRBV29-1, the J gene TRBJ2-1, with TRBD1 matching 9 bases. The CDR3 sequence is 13 residues long. After removal of 7 bases from V and 5 bases from J, the junction contained 6 bases not matched to a gene. Germline CDR1 SQVTM, CDR2 ANQGSEA.

V is TRBV6-6 and J is TRBJ1-2; no clear D gene. CDR3 length: 13 amino acids. CDR1 MNHNY and CDR2 SVGAGI come from the germline V gene (reference sequence). Trimming pared 6 bases from V and 5 bases from J, leaving 13 bases between. The CDR3 DNA is TGTGCCAGCAGCCCTTCCCCAGCTTATGGCTACACCTTC. Translated, it gives CASSPSPAYGYTF.

This clone was detected only a few times. This chain joins TRBV6-5 and TRBJ1-2; 8 bases line up with TRBD1. V dropped 6 bases and J dropped 6; count of bases not matched to a gene: 9. From germline, CDR1 is MNHEY and CDR2 SVGAGI. The CDR3 totals 14 residues. CDR3 DNA sequence: TGTGCCAGCAGCGATAGGGGACAGGTTCATGGCTACACCTTC. It yields the protein CASSDRGQVHGYTF.

CDR3 in amino acids: CASSETTSGINEQFF. The CDR3 bases are TGTGCCAGCAGTGAAACAACTAGCGGGATAAATGAGCAGTTCTTC. The chain couples TRBV6-1 to TRBJ2-1, with 10 bases that match TRBD2. Germline lookup yields CDR1 MNHNS and CDR2 SASEGT. This CDR3 contains 15 residues. J was trimmed by 7 bases and V by 2 bases; bases with no gene match: 5.

J is TRBJ1-1 and V is TRBV5-6, with D perhaps TRBD1 (6 bases). The CDR3 length is 14 residues. V gave up 5 bases and J gave up 1 base, with 12 bases separating them. The germline V gene encodes CDR1 SGHDT and CDR2 YYEEEE. CDR3 loop: CASSWDTSNTEAFF. The CDR3 DNA is TGTGCCAGCAGTTGGGACACCTCGAACACTGAAGCTTTCTTT.